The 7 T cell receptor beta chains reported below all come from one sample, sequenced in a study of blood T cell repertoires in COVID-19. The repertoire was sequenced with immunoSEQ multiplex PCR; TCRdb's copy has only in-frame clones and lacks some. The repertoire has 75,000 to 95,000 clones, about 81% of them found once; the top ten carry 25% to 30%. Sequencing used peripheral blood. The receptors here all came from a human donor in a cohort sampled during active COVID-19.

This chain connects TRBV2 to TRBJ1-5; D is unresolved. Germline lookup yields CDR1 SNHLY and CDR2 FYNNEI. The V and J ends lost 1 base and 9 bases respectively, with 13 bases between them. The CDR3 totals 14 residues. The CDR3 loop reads CASSEGHRRRPQHF. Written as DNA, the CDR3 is TGTGCCAGCAGTGAAGGGCACCGGAGGCGGCCCCAGCATTTT.

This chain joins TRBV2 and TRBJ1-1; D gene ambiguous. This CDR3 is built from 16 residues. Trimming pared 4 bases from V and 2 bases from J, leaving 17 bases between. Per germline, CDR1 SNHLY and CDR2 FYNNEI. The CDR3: CASSADQWGGNTEAFF. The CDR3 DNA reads TGTGCCAGCAGTGCCGATCAGTGGGGAGGTAACACTGAAGCTTTCTTT.

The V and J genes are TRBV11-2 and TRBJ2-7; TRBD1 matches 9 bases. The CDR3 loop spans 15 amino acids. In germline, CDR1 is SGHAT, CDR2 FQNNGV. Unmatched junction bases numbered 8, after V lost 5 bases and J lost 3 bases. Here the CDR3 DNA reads TGTGCCAGCAGCCCCGGACAGGGGCGATTCTACGAGCAGTACTTC. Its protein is CASSPGQGRFYEQYF.

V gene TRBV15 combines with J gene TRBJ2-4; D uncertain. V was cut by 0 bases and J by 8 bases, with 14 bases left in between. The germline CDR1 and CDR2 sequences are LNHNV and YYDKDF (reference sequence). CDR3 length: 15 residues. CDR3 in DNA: TGTGCCACCAGCAGAGATCGAGACATCATCGACATTCAGTACTTC. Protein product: CATSRDRDIIDIQYF.

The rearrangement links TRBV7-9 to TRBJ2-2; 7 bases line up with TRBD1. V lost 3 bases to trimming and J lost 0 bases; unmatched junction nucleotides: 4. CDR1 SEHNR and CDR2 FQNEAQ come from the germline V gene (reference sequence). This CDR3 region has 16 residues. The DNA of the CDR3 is TGTGCCAGCAGCTTCGACAGGGTATCGAACACCGGGGAGCTGTTTTTT. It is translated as CASSFDRVSNTGELFF.

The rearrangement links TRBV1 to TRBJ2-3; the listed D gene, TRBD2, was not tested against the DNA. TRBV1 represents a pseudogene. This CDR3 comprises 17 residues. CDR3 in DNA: TGCACCAGCAGCCAAGTGGCCCTAGCGGGGGGGCAAGATACGCAGTATTTT. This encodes CTSSQVALAGGQDTQYF.

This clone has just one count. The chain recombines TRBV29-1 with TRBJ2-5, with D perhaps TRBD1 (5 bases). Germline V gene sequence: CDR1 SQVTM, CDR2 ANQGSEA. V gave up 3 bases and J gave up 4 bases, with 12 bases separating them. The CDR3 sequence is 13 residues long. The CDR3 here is CSVDGAFTETQYF. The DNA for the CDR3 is TGCAGCGTTGATGGGGCTTTCACAGAGACCCAGTACTTC.